These 23 T cell receptor beta chains share one sample of origin, sequenced in a study of blood T cell repertoires in COVID-19. The protocol was immunoSEQ multiplex PCR, while the TCRdb copy is restricted to in-frame clones and leaves out a portion. Of 120,000 or so clones listed, 85% are singletons. Sequencing used peripheral blood. The source of these receptors is an elderly man with active or convalescent COVID-19.

CDR3 loop: CASSHGTGFEAFF. The DNA for the CDR3 is TGCGCCAGCAGCCACGGGACAGGCTTTGAAGCTTTCTTT. V and J are TRBV5-1 and TRBJ1-1, with 8 positions matching TRBD1. The junction had 6 bases not matched to a gene; V was cut back by 4 bases and J by 7 bases. CDR3 length: 13 residues. CDR1 and CDR2 from the germline V gene are SGHRS and YFSETQ.

This chain connects TRBV5-1 to TRBJ2-3, with a weak D call TRBD2 (6 bases). This CDR3 region has 15 residues. Between the trimmed V and J ends, which lost 0 bases and 9 bases, there was a span of 17 bases. Germline assignment: CDR1 SGHRS and CDR2 YFSETQ. As DNA, the CDR3 is TGCGCCAGCAGCTTGGCCGGGAGACTGCCCGGGACGCAGTATTTT. Amino acid sequence: CASSLAGRLPGTQYF.

The gene calls are TRBV9 and TRBJ1-2; D gene unclear. V lost 0 bases and J lost 2, with 17 bases in between. Germline lookup yields CDR1 SGDLS and CDR2 YYNGEE. The CDR3 runs 17 residues. CDR3: CASSVGRLREGNYGYTF. The CDR3 DNA is TGTGCCAGCAGCGTAGGCCGGTTGAGGGAGGGAAACTATGGCTACACCTTC.

This chain uses TRBV5-6 with TRBJ2-5, with 12 bases identical to TRBD2. The trim removed 3 bases at V and 2 bases at J, leaving 8 bases unmatched. Germline lookup yields CDR1 SGHDT and CDR2 YYEEEE. There are 17 residues in the CDR3. CDR3: CASSWGGLAGSQETQYF. In DNA form, the CDR3 reads TGTGCCAGCAGCTGGGGGGGACTAGCGGGTTCTCAAGAGACCCAGTACTTC.

The chain is built from TRBV5-1 and TRBJ2-5; TRBD2 agrees at 7 bases. This CDR3 region has 14 residues. Trimming took 2 bases from V and 4 from J; bases not matched to a gene: 5. Per germline, CDR1 SGHRS and CDR2 YFSETQ. This CDR3 is CASSFQGLGETQYF. CDR3 nucleotides: TGCGCCAGCAGCTTCCAAGGACTAGGAGAGACCCAGTACTTC.

In regard to this clone: One junction end does not reproduce the germline sequence, and a read error may be involved. The rearrangement links TRBV7-8 to TRBJ2-3, with 8 bases aligning to TRBD2. From germline, CDR1 is SGHVS and CDR2 FQNEAQ. This CDR3 has 12 amino acids. The chain's CDR3 is CASSLGSREVSF. The CDR3 bases are TGTGCCAGCAGCTTAGGTTCGCGGGAGGTATCTTTT. Variable domain in full (rest from reference TRBV7-8 and TRBJ2-3): GAGVSQSPRYKVAKRGQDVALRCDPISGHVSLFWYQQALGQGPEFLTYFQNEAQLDKSGLPSDRFFAERPEGSVSTLKIQRTQQEDSAVYLCASSLGSREVSFGPGTRLTVL.

The gene calls are TRBV9 and TRBJ2-2; TRBD2 might be the D (6 bases). The CDR3 is 17 amino acids. V was trimmed by 0 bases and J by 0 bases, leaving 12 bases between them. Germline V CDR1 and CDR2: SGDLS, YYNGEE. CDR3 sequence: CASSVGGGGANTGELFF. The CDR3 DNA reads TGTGCCAGCAGCGTAGGGGGTGGCGGGGCGAACACCGGGGAGCTGTTTTTT.

This chain links TRBV18 with TRBJ1-6; perhaps TRBD1 as D (6 bases). Trimming removed 3 bases at V and 2 bases at J, with 11 bases between. Germline CDR1 is KGHSH and CDR2 is LQKENI. There are 16 residues in the CDR3. The CDR3 sequence: CASSPRQEAYNSPLHF. CDR3 sequence (DNA): TGTGCCAGCTCACCGCGACAGGAGGCCTATAATTCACCCCTCCACTTT.

CDR3: CATSDSGTSGGIRTHEQFF. The DNA of the CDR3 is TGTGCCACCAGTGACTCCGGGACTAGCGGGGGTATAAGGACTCATGAGCAGTTCTTC. This chain links TRBV24-1 with TRBJ2-1; the match to TRBD2 covers 14 bases. The germline gives CDR1 KGHDR, CDR2 SFDVKD. Trimming cost V 4 bases and J 8 bases; bases outside gene matches: 15. This CDR3 is 19 amino acids long.

This clone was seen once. The rearrangement uses TRBV7-2 and TRBJ2-5; TRBD2 matches at 14 bases. CDR1 is SGHTA, CDR2 FQGNSA, per germline. V shed 2 bases, J shed 4 bases, and the junction held 9 bases outside the gene matches. The CDR3 contains 18 residues. Here the CDR3 DNA reads TGTGCCAGCAGCTTACCTCACCGACTAGCGGGAGGGGGAGAGACCCAGTACTTC. Its translation: CASSLPHRLAGGGETQYF.

This clone appeared a single time. The chain uses TRBV9 and TRBJ2-6; 10 nucleotides agree with TRBD2. CDR3 size: 19 residues. The V segment lost 0 bases and the J segment 2 bases; nucleotides outside the gene matches: 8. From germline, CDR1 is SGDLS and CDR2 YYNGEE. The CDR3: CASSVAPTSGNTGANVLTF. The CDR3 DNA sequence: TGTGCCAGCAGCGTAGCTCCTACTAGCGGGAATACTGGGGCCAACGTCCTGACTTTC.

The CDR3 DNA sequence: TGTGCCAGCAGCCCTCAGGGGTTAGCCTACGAGCAGTACTTC. Residues: CASSPQGLAYEQYF. The chain recombines TRBV7-2 with TRBJ2-7, with D possibly TRBD1 on 6 matching bases. V was shortened by 5 bases and J by 2 bases, with 13 bases between the two germline ends. Germline assignment: CDR1 SGHTA and CDR2 FQGNSA. This CDR3 is built from 14 residues. The full variable domain, completed using reference TRBV7-2 and TRBJ2-7, is GAGVSQSPSNKVTEKGKDVELRCDPISGHTALYWYRQSLGQGLEFLIYFQGNSAPDKSGLPSDRFSAERTGGSVSTLTIQRTQQEDSAVYLCASSPQGLAYEQYFGPGTRLTVT.

This chain links TRBV6-5 with TRBJ2-2, with 9 bases lining up with TRBD2. There are 15 residues in the CDR3. After removal of 4 bases from V and 6 bases from J, the junction contained 6 bases not matched to a gene. Germline assignment: CDR1 MNHEY and CDR2 SVGAGI. The CDR3 reads CASSLGLARAGELFF. In DNA form, the CDR3 reads TGTGCCAGCAGTTTGGGACTAGCCAGGGCCGGGGAGCTGTTTTTT.

V and J are TRBV19 and TRBJ2-6; tentatively, D is TRBD2 (5 bases). V gave up 5 bases and J gave up 3 bases, with 20 bases separating them. The CDR3 is 18 amino acids. Germline-derived CDR1 and CDR2 are LNHDA and SQIVND (reference sequence). CDR3 in DNA: TGTGCCAGTAGTCCCCGGCCGGAGGTCTCGGGTGGGGCCAACGTCCTGACTTTC. Translating gives CASSPRPEVSGGANVLTF. Together with reference TRBV19 and TRBJ2-6, the CDR3 gives the full variable domain: DGGITQSPKYLFRKEGQNVTLSCEQNLNHDAMYWYRQDPGQGLRLIYYSQIVNDFQKGDIAEGYSVSREKKESFPLTVTSAQKNPTAFYLCASSPRPEVSGGANVLTFGAGSRLTVL.

This clone was observed a few times. V is TRBV5-4 and J is TRBJ2-5; tentatively, D is TRBD1 (5 bases). CDR3 length equals 13 residues. V lost 3 bases, J lost 2 bases, and 8 bases lay in between. Germline lookup yields CDR1 SGHNT and CDR2 YYREEE (reference sequence). CDR3 residues: CASSYDRQETQYF. DNA for the CDR3: TGTGCCAGCAGCTACGACAGACAAGAGACCCAGTACTTC.

The chain has TRBV5-1 and TRBJ2-3, with D tentatively TRBD1 (6 bases). Germline CDR1 reads SGHRS; CDR2 reads YFSETQ. With 0 bases removed from V and 3 bases from J, the gap between germline ends came to 11 bases. The CDR3 spans 15 residues. CDR3 DNA sequence: TGCGCCAGCAGCTTGGTCAGGGGCGGAACAGATACGCAGTATTTT. This sequence encodes CASSLVRGGTDTQYF.

The chain carries TRBV30 and TRBJ1-1, with 8 bases aligning to TRBD1. CDR3 size: 15 residues. Trimming removed 1 base from V and 1 base from J; junction bases left unmatched: 5. From germline, CDR1 is GTSNPN and CDR2 SVGIG (reference sequence). CDR3 sequence (DNA): TGTGCCTGGAGTGCATGGGACAGGCCGAACACTGAAGCTTTCTTT. The encoded protein is CAWSAWDRPNTEAFF.

The table lists this clone with a count of one. This rearrangement joins TRBV7-3 to TRBJ2-3, with 7 bases fitting TRBD2. The CDR3 is made up of 14 amino acids. CDR1 SGHTA and CDR2 FQGTGA come from the germline V gene. With V trimmed by 9 bases and J by 2 bases, 8 bases remained unmatched. CDR3: CASQAGSNTDTQYF. Here the CDR3 DNA reads TGTGCCAGTCAAGCGGGATCCAACACAGATACGCAGTATTTT.

The chain joins TRBV9 to TRBJ2-2, with TRBD1 as a possible D gene (5 bases). This CDR3 has 16 amino acids. V was shortened by 1 base and J by 7 bases, with 17 bases between the two germline ends. Germline CDR1 reads SGDLS; CDR2 reads YYNGEE. The CDR3 DNA sequence: TGTGCCAGCAGCGTAATGACAGACCCCCTAGTCGGGGAGCTGTTTTTT. Its translation is CASSVMTDPLVGELFF.

The CDR3 loop is CASSLRENYRGSYEQYF. CDR3 sequence (DNA): TGTGCCAGCAGCCTGCGAGAAAACTACAGGGGGAGCTACGAGCAGTACTTC. V gene TRBV11-2 combines with J gene TRBJ2-7, with 8 bases fitting TRBD1. The CDR3 has 17 residues. V was pared by 5 bases and J by 3 bases, with 15 bases of the junction left unmatched. Germline-derived CDR1 and CDR2 are SGHAT and FQNNGV.

The rearrangement joins TRBV11-3 to TRBJ2-7; 8 nucleotides align to TRBD2. This CDR3 comprises 14 residues. The germline V gene encodes CDR1 SGHNT and CDR2 YENEEA. The V and J ends lost 1 base and 6 bases, in that order; junction bases with no gene match: 5. The CDR3 DNA follows: TGTGCCAGCAGCTTAGCGGGAGGGGGGAGCGAGCAGTACTTC. Residues: CASSLAGGGSEQYF. Supplemented by reference TRBV11-3 and TRBJ2-7, the full variable domain reads EAGVVQSPRYKIIEKKQPVAFWCNPISGHNTLYWYLQNLGQGPELLIRYENEEAVDDSQLPKDRFSAERLKGVDSTLKIQPAELGDSAVYLCASSLAGGGSEQYFGPGTRLTVT.

V is TRBV7-2 and J is TRBJ1-1; D ambiguous. CDR3 length equals 15 residues. The germline V gene encodes CDR1 SGHTA and CDR2 FQGNSA. V lost 0 bases to trimming and J lost 3 bases, with 11 bases between them. The CDR3 nucleotides are TGTGCCAGCAGCTTAGCCGCCCGGGGATACACTGAAGCTTTCTTT. Translation: CASSLAARGYTEAFF.

J is TRBJ2-1 and V is TRBV6-5, with TRBD1 as a possible D gene (6 bases). V lost 5 bases to trimming and J lost 4 bases, with 15 bases between them. The CDR3 contains 15 residues. CDR1 is MNHEY, CDR2 SVGAGI, per germline. DNA of the CDR3: TGTGCCAGCAGTAAATACGCAGGACAGTACAATGAGCAGTTCTTC. Protein product: CASSKYAGQYNEQFF.